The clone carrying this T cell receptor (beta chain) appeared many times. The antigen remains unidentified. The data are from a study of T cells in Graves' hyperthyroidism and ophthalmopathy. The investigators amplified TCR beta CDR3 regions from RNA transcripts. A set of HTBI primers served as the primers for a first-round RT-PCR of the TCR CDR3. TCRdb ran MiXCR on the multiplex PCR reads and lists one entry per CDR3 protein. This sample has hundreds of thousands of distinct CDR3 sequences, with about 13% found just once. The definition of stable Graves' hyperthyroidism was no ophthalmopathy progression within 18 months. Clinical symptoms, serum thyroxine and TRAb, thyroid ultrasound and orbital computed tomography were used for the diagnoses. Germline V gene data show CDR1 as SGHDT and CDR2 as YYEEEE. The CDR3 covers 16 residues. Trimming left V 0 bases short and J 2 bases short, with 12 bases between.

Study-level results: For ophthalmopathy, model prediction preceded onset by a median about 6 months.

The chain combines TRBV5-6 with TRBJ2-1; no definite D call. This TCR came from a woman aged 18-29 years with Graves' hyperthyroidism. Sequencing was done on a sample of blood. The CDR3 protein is CASSLDTSTPYNEQFF. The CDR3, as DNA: TGTGCCAGCAGCTTGGATACGAGTACCCCCTACAATGAGCAGTTCTTC. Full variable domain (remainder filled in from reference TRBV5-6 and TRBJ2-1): DAGVTQSPTHLIKTRGQQVTLRCSPKSGHDTVSWYQQALGQGPQFIFQYYEEEERQRGNFPDRFSGHQFPNYSSELNVNALLLGDSALYLCASSLDTSTPYNEQFFGPGTRLTVL.